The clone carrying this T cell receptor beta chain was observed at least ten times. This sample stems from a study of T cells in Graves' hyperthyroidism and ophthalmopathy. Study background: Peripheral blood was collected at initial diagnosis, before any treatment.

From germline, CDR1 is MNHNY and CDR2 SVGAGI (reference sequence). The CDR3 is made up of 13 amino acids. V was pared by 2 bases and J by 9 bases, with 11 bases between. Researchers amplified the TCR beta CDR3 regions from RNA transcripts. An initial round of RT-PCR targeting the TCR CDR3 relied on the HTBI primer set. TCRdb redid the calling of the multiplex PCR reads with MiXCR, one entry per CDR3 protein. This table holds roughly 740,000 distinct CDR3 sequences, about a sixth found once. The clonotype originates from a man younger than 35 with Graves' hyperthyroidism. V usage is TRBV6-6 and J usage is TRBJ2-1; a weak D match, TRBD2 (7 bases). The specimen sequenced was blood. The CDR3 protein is CASSYRGRGEQFF. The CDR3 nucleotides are TGTGCCAGCAGTTACAGGGGGAGGGGTGAGCAGTTCTTC.